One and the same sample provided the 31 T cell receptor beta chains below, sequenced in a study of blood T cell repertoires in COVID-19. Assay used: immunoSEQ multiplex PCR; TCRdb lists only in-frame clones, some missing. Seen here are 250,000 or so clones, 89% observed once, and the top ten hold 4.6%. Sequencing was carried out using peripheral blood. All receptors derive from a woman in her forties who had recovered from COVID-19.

The CDR3 protein is CASKTQDLNSPLHF. CDR3 bases: TGCGCCAGCAAGACACAGGACCTTAATTCACCCCTCCACTTT. The chain couples TRBV5-1 to TRBJ1-6, with D maybe TRBD1 (5 bases). Per germline, CDR1 SGHRS and CDR2 YFSETQ. The CDR3 length is 14 residues. V was clipped by 6 bases and J by 6 bases, with 13 bases between them.

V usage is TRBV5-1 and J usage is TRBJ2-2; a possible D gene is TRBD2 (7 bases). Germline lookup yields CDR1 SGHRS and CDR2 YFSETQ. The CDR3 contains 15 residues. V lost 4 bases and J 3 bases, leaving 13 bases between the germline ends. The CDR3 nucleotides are TGCGCCAGCAGCGGGAGGGGGAGCGACACCGGGGAGCTGTTTTTT. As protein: CASSGRGSDTGELFF.

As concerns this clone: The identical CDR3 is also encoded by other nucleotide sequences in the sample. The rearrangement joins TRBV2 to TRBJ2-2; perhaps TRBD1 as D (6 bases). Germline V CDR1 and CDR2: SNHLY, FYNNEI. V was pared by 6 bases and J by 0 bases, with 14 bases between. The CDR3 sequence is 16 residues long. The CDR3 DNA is TGTGCCAGCAGCGAGTCGGGGACACCGAACACCGGGGAGCTGTTTTTT. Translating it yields CASSESGTPNTGELFF.

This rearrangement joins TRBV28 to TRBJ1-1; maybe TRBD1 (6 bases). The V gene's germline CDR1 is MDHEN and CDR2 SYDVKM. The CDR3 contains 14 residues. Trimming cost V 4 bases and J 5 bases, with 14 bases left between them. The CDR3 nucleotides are TGTGCCAGCAGTTCCCAGGGGCTCAGAACTGAAGCTTTCTTT. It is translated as CASSSQGLRTEAFF. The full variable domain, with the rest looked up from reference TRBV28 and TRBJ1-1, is DVKVTQSSRYLVKRTGEKVFLECVQDMDHENMFWYRQDPGLGLRLIYFSYDVKMKEKGDIPEGYSVSREKKERFSLILESASTNQTSMYLCASSSQGLRTEAFFGQGTRLTVV.

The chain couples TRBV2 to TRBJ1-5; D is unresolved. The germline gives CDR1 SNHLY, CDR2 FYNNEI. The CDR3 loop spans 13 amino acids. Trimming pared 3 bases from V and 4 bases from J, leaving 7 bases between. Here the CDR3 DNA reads TGTGCCAGCAGTGACAGGTTAAATCAGCCCCAGCATTTT. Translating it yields CASSDRLNQPQHF.

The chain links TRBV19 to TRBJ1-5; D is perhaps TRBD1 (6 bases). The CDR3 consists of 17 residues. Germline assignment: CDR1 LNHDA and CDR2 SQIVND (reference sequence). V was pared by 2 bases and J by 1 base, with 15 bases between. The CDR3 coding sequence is TGTGCCAGTAGTATATCCAGCGGGACAACGAGCAATCAGCCCCAGCATTTT. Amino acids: CASSISSGTTSNQPQHF.

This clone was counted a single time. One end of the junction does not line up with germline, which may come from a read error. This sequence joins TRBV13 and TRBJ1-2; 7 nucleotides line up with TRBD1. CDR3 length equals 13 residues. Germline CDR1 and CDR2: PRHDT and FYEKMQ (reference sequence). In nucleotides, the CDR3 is TGTGCCAGCAGCCTAGGACAGGCCTATGGCTACACCTTC. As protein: CASSLGQAYGYTF.

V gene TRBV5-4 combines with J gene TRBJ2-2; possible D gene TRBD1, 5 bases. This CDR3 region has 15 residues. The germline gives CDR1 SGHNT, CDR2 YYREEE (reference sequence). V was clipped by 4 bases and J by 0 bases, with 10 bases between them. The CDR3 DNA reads TGTGCCAGCAGCCCACAGGTACCGAACACCGGGGAGCTGTTTTTT. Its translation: CASSPQVPNTGELFF.

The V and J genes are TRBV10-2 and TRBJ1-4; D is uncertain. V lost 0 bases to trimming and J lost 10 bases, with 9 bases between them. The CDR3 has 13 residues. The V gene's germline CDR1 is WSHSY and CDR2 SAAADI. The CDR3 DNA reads TGCGCCAGCAGTGAGTCCCCACCGGGAAAACTGTTTTTT. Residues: CASSESPPGKLFF.

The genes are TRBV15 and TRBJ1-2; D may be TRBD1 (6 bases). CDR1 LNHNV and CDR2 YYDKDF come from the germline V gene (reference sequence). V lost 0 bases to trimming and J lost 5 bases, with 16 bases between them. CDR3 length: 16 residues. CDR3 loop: CATSRDYTGPKYGYTF. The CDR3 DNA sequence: TGTGCCACCAGCAGAGACTATACAGGGCCCAAATATGGCTACACCTTC.

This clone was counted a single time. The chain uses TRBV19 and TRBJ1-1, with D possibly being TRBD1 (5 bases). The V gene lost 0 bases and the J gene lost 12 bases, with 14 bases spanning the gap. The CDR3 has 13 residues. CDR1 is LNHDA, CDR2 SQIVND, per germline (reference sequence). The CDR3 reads CASSIEVGRESFF. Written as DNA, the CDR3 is TGTGCCAGTAGTATAGAGGTCGGCAGGGAATCTTTCTTT.

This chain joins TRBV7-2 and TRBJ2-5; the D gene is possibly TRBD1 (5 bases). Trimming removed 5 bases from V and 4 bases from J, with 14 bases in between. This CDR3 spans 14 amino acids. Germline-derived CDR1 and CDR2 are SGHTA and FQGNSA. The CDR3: CASSPGYLGETQYF. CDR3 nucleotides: TGTGCCAGCAGCCCAGGGTATTTGGGAGAGACCCAGTACTTC.

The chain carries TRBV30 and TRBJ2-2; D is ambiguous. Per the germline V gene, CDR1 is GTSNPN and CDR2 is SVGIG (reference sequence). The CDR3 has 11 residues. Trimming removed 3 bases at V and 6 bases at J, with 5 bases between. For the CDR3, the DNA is TGTGCCTGGAGACTCTCCGGGGAGCTGTTTTTT. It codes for CAWRLSGELFF.

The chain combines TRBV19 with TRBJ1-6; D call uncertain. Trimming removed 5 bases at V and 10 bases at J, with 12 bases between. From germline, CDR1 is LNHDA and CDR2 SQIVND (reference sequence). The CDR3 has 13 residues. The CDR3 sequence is CASSVVAGSPLHF. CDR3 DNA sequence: TGTGCCAGTAGTGTTGTGGCGGGGTCACCCCTCCACTTT. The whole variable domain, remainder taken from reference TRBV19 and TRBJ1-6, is DGGITQSPKYLFRKEGQNVTLSCEQNLNHDAMYWYRQDPGQGLRLIYYSQIVNDFQKGDIAEGYSVSREKKESFPLTVTSAQKNPTAFYLCASSVVAGSPLHFGNGTRLTVT.

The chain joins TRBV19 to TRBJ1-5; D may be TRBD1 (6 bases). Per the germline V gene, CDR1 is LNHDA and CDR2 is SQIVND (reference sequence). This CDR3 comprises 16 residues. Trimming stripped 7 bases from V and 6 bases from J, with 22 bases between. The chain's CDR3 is CASTRRGAGVSQPQHF. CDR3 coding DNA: TGTGCCAGTACCCGCCGGGGGGCTGGGGTCAGTCAGCCCCAGCATTTT. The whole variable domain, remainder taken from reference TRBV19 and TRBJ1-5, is DGGITQSPKYLFRKEGQNVTLSCEQNLNHDAMYWYRQDPGQGLRLIYYSQIVNDFQKGDIAEGYSVSREKKESFPLTVTSAQKNPTAFYLCASTRRGAGVSQPQHFGDGTRLSIL.

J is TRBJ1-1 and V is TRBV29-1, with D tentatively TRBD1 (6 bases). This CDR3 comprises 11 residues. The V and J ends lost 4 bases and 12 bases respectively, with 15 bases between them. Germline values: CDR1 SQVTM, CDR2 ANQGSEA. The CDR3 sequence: CSVAGEGLSFF. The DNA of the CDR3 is TGCAGCGTTGCAGGGGAGGGTTTGTCTTTCTTT.

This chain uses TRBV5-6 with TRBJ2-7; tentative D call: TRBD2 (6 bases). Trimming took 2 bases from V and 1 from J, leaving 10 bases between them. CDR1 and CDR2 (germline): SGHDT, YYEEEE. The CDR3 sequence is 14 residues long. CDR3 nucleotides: TGTGCCAGCAGCTTCCCGGAGGGGTCCTACGAGCAGTACTTC. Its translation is CASSFPEGSYEQYF.

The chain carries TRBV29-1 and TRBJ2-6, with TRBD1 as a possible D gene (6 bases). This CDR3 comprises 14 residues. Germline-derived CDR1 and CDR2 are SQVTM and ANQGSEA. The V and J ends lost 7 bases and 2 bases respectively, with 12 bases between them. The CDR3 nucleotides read TGCAGCGCTAGGACAGTCCCTGGGGCCAACGTCCTGACTTTC. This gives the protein CSARTVPGANVLTF. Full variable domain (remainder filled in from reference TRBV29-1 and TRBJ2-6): SAVISQKPSRDICQRGTSLTIQCQVDSQVTMMFWYRQQPGQSLTLIATANQGSEATYESGFVIDKFPISRPNLTFSTLTVSNMSPEDSSIYLCSARTVPGANVLTFGAGSRLTVL.

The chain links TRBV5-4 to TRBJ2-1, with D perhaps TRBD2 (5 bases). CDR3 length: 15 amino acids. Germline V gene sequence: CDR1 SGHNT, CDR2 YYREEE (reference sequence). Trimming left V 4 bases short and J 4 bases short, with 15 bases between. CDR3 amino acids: CASSPEGDGYNEQFF. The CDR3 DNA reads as TGTGCCAGCAGCCCAGAGGGCGATGGGTACAATGAGCAGTTCTTC.

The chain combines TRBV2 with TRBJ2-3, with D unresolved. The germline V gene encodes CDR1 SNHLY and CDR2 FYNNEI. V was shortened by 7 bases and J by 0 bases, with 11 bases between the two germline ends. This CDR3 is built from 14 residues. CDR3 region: CASNPAPSTDTQYF. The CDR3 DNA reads TGTGCCAGCAACCCAGCGCCTAGCACAGATACGCAGTATTTT.

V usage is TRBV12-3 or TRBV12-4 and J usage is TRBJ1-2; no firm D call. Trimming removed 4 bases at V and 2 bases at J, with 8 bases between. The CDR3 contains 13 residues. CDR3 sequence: CASSYDTNYGYTF. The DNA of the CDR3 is TGTGCCAGCAGTTATGACACGAACTATGGCTACACCTTC.

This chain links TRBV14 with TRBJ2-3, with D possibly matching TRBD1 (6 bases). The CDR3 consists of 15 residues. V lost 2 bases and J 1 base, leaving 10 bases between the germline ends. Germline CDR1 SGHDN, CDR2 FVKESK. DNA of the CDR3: TGTGCCAGCAGCCAACAGGGGTTGGGCACAGATACGCAGTATTTT. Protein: CASSQQGLGTDTQYF.

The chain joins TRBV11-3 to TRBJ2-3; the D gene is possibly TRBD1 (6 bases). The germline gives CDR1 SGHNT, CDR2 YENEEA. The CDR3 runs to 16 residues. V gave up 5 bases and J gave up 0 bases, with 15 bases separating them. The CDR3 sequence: CASSTGTSTSTDTQYF. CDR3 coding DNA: TGTGCCAGCAGCACCGGGACATCTACTAGCACAGATACGCAGTATTTT.

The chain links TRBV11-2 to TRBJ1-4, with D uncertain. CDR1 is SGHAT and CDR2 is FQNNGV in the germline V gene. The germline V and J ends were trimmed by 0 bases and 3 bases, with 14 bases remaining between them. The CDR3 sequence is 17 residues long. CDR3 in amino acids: CASSLDWAPGANEKLFF. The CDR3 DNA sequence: TGTGCCAGCAGCTTAGATTGGGCCCCGGGAGCTAATGAAAAACTGTTTTTT.

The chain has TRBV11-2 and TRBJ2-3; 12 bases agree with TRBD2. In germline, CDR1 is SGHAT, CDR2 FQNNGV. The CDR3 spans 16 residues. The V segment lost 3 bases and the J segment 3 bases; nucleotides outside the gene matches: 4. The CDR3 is CASSLATSGRTDTQYF. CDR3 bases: TGTGCCAGCAGCTTGGCGACTAGCGGGAGAACAGATACGCAGTATTTT.

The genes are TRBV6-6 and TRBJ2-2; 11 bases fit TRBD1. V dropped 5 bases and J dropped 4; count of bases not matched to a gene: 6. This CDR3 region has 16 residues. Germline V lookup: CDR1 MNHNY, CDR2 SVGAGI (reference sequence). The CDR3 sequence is CASSHVGTGGTGELFF. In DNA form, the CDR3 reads TGTGCCAGCAGTCACGTAGGGACAGGGGGCACCGGGGAGCTGTTTTTT.

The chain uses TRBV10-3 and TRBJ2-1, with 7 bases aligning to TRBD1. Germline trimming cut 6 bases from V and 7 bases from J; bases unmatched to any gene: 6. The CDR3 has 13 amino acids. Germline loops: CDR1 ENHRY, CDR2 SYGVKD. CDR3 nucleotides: TGTGCCATCAGATCCGGGACAGTTAATGAGCAGTTCTTC. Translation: CAIRSGTVNEQFF.

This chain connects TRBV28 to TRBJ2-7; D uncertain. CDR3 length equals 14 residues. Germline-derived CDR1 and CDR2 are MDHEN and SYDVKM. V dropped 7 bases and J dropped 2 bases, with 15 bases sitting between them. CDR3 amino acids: CASTGHNLPYEQYV. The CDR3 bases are TGTGCCAGCACAGGTCACAACCTACCCTACGAGCAGTACGTC.

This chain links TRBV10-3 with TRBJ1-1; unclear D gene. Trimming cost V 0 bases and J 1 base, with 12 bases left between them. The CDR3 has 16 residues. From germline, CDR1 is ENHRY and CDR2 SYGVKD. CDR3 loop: CAISESVGQTNTEAFF. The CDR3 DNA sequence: TGTGCCATCAGTGAGTCCGTTGGCCAAACGAACACTGAAGCTTTCTTT.

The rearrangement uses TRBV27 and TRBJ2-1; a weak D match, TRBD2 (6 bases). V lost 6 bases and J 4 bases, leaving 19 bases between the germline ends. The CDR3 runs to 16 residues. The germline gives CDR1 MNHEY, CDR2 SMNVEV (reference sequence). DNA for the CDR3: TGTGCCAGCAGCGCATGGCTCACTCGGGGGTACAATGAGCAGTTCTTC. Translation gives CASSAWLTRGYNEQFF.

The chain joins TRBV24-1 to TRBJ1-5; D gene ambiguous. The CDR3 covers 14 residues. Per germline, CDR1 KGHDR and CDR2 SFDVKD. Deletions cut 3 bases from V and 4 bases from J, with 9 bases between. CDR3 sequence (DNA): TGTGCCACCAGTGATCAACAGTTAAATCAGCCCCAGCATTTT. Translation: CATSDQQLNQPQHF.